A single sample gave rise to the 21 T cell receptor beta chains below, sequenced in a study of cytomegalovirus exposure and HLA in healthy donors (TCRdb year 2017). The method was the immunoSEQ multiplex PCR assay. A mixture of 60 forward primers for TCR Vbeta segments and 13 reverse primers for TCR Jbeta segments was used in the multiplex PCR. TCRdb stores this immuneACCESS table with in-frame sequences only. Part of the clones is absent; in the studies checked, under half of the shortfall reflects unresolved V genes, and no reason is known for the rest. Here the sample has some 90,000 clones; approximately 72% occur a single time. The top ten clones comprise about 3.3% of the sample. The sequencing sample was made of PBMCs. The receptor source for this set is a woman aged 40 to 50 in good health and CMV-seronegative.

The chain uses TRBV28 and TRBJ2-3; D is unclear. The CDR3 covers 14 residues. CDR1 is MDHEN, CDR2 SYDVKM, per germline. Trimming removed 6 bases at V and 4 bases at J, with 14 bases between. This chain's CDR3 is CASSLGSAPDTQYF. Written as DNA, the CDR3 is TGTGCCAGCAGCCTGGGCTCCGCCCCAGATACGCAGTATTTT.

The gene calls are TRBV5-4 and TRBJ1-3, with a possible D match to TRBD1 (5 bases). CDR1 is SGHNT, CDR2 YYREEE, per germline (reference sequence). There are 14 residues in the CDR3. V was cut by 7 bases and J by 2 bases, with 13 bases left in between. The CDR3, as DNA: TGTGCCAGCCAGGAGGGGATAACTGGAAACACCATATATTTT. It is translated as CASQEGITGNTIYF.

This chain connects TRBV14 to TRBJ1-6; D call uncertain. V was cut by 4 bases and J by 10 bases, with 17 bases left in between. The CDR3 is 15 residues long. Germline V gene sequence: CDR1 SGHDN, CDR2 FVKESK. The CDR3: CASSLRGGTGSPLHF. The DNA of the CDR3 is TGTGCCAGCAGCCTCCGAGGCGGTACTGGGTCACCCCTCCACTTT.

The rearrangement joins TRBV28 to TRBJ2-1, with D perhaps TRBD1 (6 bases). This CDR3 has 12 amino acids. The germline CDR1 and CDR2 sequences are MDHEN and SYDVKM. Trimming pared 8 bases from V and 12 bases from J, leaving 17 bases between. The CDR3 DNA is TGTGCCAGCGGGTACAGGGAAAGGGGGCAGTTCTTC. This translates into CASGYRERGQFF.

This clone was counted only a few times. CDR3 in DNA: TGTGCCACTTCCCGTCCCTACAATGAGCAGTTCTTC. The encoded protein is CATSRPYNEQFF. The chain uses TRBV6-6 and TRBJ2-1; D is ambiguous. V lost 10 bases, J lost 2 bases, and 9 bases lay in between. The CDR3 spans 12 residues. Germline V gives CDR1 MNHNY, CDR2 SVGAGI (reference sequence).

As for this clone: One end of the junction does not line up with germline, which may come from a read error. J is TRBJ1-1 and V is TRBV6-5; 7 bases agree with TRBD1. The CDR3 length is 14 residues. Germline V gene lookup returns CDR1 MNHEY and CDR2 SVGAGI. The CDR3 DNA sequence: TGTGCCAGCAGTTGGACCGGGACAGACCGCGGAATTAGCTTT. It specifies CASSWTGTDRGISF.

The rearrangement links TRBV10-3 to TRBJ1-5, with a possible D match to TRBD1 (6 bases). CDR1 is ENHRY, CDR2 SYGVKD, per germline. This CDR3 has 14 amino acids. Trimming cost V 8 bases and J 1 base, with 12 bases left between them. This chain's CDR3 is CAIARTDSNQPQHF. As DNA, the CDR3 is TGTGCCATCGCCCGGACAGACAGCAATCAGCCCCAGCATTTT.

V gene TRBV28 combines with J gene TRBJ1-5, with unresolved D. The CDR3 length is 12 residues. Trimming removed 7 bases at V and 5 bases at J, with 9 bases between. Germline-derived CDR1 and CDR2 are MDHEN and SYDVKM. The CDR3 sequence is CASTQLDQPQHF. The CDR3 DNA reads as TGTGCCAGCACCCAACTGGATCAGCCCCAGCATTTT.

CDR3 residues: CASSSRGGTGEWAVSSCGYTF. The CDR3 DNA sequence: TGCGCCAGCAGCTCGCGTGGGGGAACAGGGGAATGGGCCGTCTCTTCGTGTGGCTACACCTTC. The V call is TRBV5-1, the J call TRBJ1-2, with 7 bases matching TRBD1. CDR3 size: 21 residues. The junction had 30 bases not matched to a gene; V was cut back by 3 bases and J by 7 bases. Per germline, CDR1 SGHRS and CDR2 YFSETQ.

J is TRBJ1-5 and V is TRBV28; no reliable D call. Germline V lookup: CDR1 MDHEN, CDR2 SYDVKM. Trimming shortened V by 7 bases and J by 6 bases, and 19 bases separated the two germline ends. The CDR3 contains 15 residues. The CDR3 DNA sequence: TGTGCCAGCAACGAAAGGAGGGAACCCAGTCAGCCCCAGCATTTT. Protein sequence: CASNERREPSQPQHF. The full variable domain, in which reference TRBV28 and TRBJ1-5 provide the parts outside the CDR3, is DVKVTQSSRYLVKRTGEKVFLECVQDMDHENMFWYRQDPGLGLRLIYFSYDVKMKEKGDIPEGYSVSREKKERFSLILESASTNQTSMYLCASNERREPSQPQHFGDGTRLSIL.

This clone appeared once. The chain links TRBV6-6 to TRBJ1-4, with TRBD1 as a possible D gene (6 bases). Germline values: CDR1 MNHNY, CDR2 SVGAGI (reference sequence). This CDR3 is built from 14 residues. The V end lost 4 bases, the J end lost 8 bases, and 14 bases lay between the germline ends. CDR3 sequence reads: CASSFDRLEEKLFF. The CDR3, as DNA: TGTGCCAGCAGTTTCGACAGGCTTGAGGAAAAACTGTTTTTT.

This chain connects TRBV2 to TRBJ1-2, with no clear D. The CDR3 length is 15 residues. The V end lost 3 bases, the J end lost 2 bases, and 13 bases lay between the germline ends. Germline CDR1 is SNHLY and CDR2 is FYNNEI. The CDR3 loop reads CASSEGSTANYGYTF. In DNA, the CDR3 is TGTGCCAGCAGTGAGGGGAGTACAGCAAACTATGGCTACACCTTC. The full variable domain, rest sourced from reference TRBV2 and TRBJ1-2, is EPEVTQTPSHQVTQMGQEVILRCVPISNHLYFYWYRQILGQKVEFLVSFYNNEISEKSEIFDDQFSVERPDGSNFTLKIRSTKLEDSAMYFCASSEGSTANYGYTFGSGTRLTVV.

The gene calls are TRBV28 and TRBJ2-5, with D possibly TRBD2 on 6 matching bases. The V end was cut by 7 bases, the J end by 5 bases, with 17 bases between. Germline values: CDR1 MDHEN, CDR2 SYDVKM. The CDR3 is 14 residues long. In DNA form, the CDR3 reads TGTGCCAGCAATTTGGCGGGGTTAAGTGAGACCCAGTACTTC. Its protein product is CASNLAGLSETQYF.

This clone came up a few times. The chain uses TRBV27 and TRBJ2-7; possibly TRBD1 for D (6 bases). Trimming took 4 bases from V and 4 from J, leaving 11 bases between them. The CDR3 sequence is 13 residues long. Germline V gene lookup returns CDR1 MNHEY and CDR2 SMNVEV (reference sequence). Written as DNA, the CDR3 is TGTGCCAGCAGTTCAGGGGCCTTTTACGAGCAGTACTTC. Its translation: CASSSGAFYEQYF.

J is TRBJ2-1 and V is TRBV6-1; 7 positions match TRBD2. V gave up 2 bases and J gave up 5 bases; unmatched junction bases: 3. CDR1 is MNHNS and CDR2 is SASEGT in the germline V gene. This CDR3 is built from 14 residues. This CDR3 reads CASSEILADNEQFF. The CDR3 region has the DNA TGTGCCAGCAGTGAAATTCTAGCGGACAATGAGCAGTTCTTC.

On this clone: A junction end diverges from the germline sequence, so it may reflect a read error. The V and J genes are TRBV5-5 and TRBJ1-1; 9 nucleotides align to TRBD1. This CDR3 is 14 amino acids long. Germline CDR1 is SGHKS and CDR2 is YYEKEE (reference sequence). The CDR3 DNA reads as TGTGCCAGCAGATTGGGACAGGGTTTCACTGAAGCTTTCTTT. Translated: CASRLGQGFTEAFF.

This clone was observed a handful of times. V gene TRBV7-9 combines with J gene TRBJ1-6; D is unclear. V lost 3 bases and J 8 bases, leaving 8 bases between the germline ends. This CDR3 spans 13 amino acids. Germline values: CDR1 SEHNR, CDR2 FQNEAQ (reference sequence). The CDR3 nucleotides are TGTGCCAGCAGCTTGGGAGAATATTCACCCCTCCACTTT. It encodes CASSLGEYSPLHF.

This clone was seen a few times. V usage is TRBV5-1 and J usage is TRBJ1-5; D remains unclear. V lost 0 bases and J 0 bases, leaving 7 bases between the germline ends. Germline lookup yields CDR1 SGHRS and CDR2 YFSETQ. The CDR3 sequence is 15 residues long. This CDR3 reads CASSLGAGSNQPQHF. The CDR3 bases are TGCGCCAGCAGCTTGGGGGCAGGTAGCAATCAGCCCCAGCATTTT.

The genes are TRBV9 and TRBJ2-1; 8 bases align to TRBD2. The CDR3 is 17 residues long. The ends lost 0 bases at V and 6 bases at J; junction bases unmatched: 11. From germline, CDR1 is SGDLS and CDR2 YYNGEE. The CDR3 sequence: CASSVALGGGGLNEQFF. For the CDR3, the DNA is TGTGCCAGCAGCGTAGCCCTCGGGGGGGGAGGGCTCAATGAGCAGTTCTTC.

V is TRBV9 and J is TRBJ1-2; 9 nucleotides agree with TRBD1. CDR1 is SGDLS and CDR2 is YYNGEE in the germline V gene. The V gene end was trimmed by 3 bases and the J gene end by 4 bases; junction bases not matched to a gene: 7. The CDR3 is 15 amino acids. The chain's CDR3 is CASSAQQGAGYGYTF. CDR3 nucleotides: TGTGCCAGCAGCGCTCAACAGGGGGCCGGCTATGGCTACACCTTC. Combining the CDR3 with reference TRBV9 and TRBJ1-2 gives the whole variable domain DSGVTQTPKHLITATGQRVTLRCSPRSGDLSVYWYQQSLDQGLQFLIQYYNGEERAKGNILERFSAQQFPDLHSELNLSSLELGDSALYFCASSAQQGAGYGYTFGSGTRLTVV.

This chain connects TRBV6-5 to TRBJ2-5; 9 bases map to TRBD2. CDR3 length equals 13 residues. In germline, CDR1 is MNHEY, CDR2 SVGAGI. The J segment lost 10 bases and the V segment lost 10 bases, leaving 13 bases of the junction unmatched. The CDR3 sequence is CATARREGQNQYF. CDR3 nucleotides: TGTGCCACGGCCCGGCGGGAGGGCCAAAACCAGTACTTC.